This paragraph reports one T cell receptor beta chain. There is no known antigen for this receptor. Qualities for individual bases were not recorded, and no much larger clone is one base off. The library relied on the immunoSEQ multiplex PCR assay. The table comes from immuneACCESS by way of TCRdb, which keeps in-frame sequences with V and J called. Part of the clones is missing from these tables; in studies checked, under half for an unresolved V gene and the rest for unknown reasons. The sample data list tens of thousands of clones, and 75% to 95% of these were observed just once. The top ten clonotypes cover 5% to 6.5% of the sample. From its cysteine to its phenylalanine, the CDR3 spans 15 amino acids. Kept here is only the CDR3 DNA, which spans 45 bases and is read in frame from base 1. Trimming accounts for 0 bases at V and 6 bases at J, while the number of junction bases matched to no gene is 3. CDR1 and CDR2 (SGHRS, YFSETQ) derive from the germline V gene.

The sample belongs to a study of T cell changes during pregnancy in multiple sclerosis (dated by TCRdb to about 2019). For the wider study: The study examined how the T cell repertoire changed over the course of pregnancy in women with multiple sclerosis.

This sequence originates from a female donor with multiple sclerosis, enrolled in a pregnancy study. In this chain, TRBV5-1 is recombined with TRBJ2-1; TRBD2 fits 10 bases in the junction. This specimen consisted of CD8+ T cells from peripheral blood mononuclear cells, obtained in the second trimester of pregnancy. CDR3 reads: CASSLVAGGLNEQFF. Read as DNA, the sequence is TGCGCCAGCAGCTTGGTAGCGGGAGGACTCAATGAGCAGTTCTTC. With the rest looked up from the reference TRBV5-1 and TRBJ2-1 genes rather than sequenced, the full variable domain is KAGVTQTPRYLIKTRGQQVTLSCSPISGHRSVSWYQQTPGQGLQFLFEYFSETQRNKGNFPGRFSGRQFSNSRSEMNVSTLELGDSALYLCASSLVAGGLNEQFFGPGTRLTVL.